A selection of T cell receptor beta chains follows, all from one sample in a study of blood T cell repertoires in COVID-19. Assay used: immunoSEQ multiplex PCR; TCRdb lists only in-frame clones, some missing. The sample carries 270,000 or so clones, roughly 84% recorded once. Material for sequencing was peripheral blood. Every receptor here comes from a young woman with acute or convalescent COVID-19. Both conserved end residues are part of each CDR3. A D gene is named only where the DNA matches it firmly. Part of the rows lack a size; the others show once, few, many or a class for expanded clones.

>NA|TRBV25-1|TRBJ1-2|TRBD1
TGTGCCAGCAGTGGTTGGGACAGGGAGGACTATGGCTACACCTTC
CASSGWDREDYGYTF
>NA|TRBV24-1|TRBJ1-5|NA
TGTGCCACCAGTGGCCGGCAGCCCCAGCATTTT
CATSGRQPQHF
>NA|TRBV9|TRBJ1-3|NA
TGTGCCAGCAGCCTCGGACAGATAAACACCATATATTTT
CASSLGQINTIYF
>once|TRBV2|TRBJ2-5|NA
TGTGCCAGCAGCGGGGAACAAGAGACCCAGTACTTC
CASSGEQETQYF
>once|TRBV4-1|TRBJ1-2|NA
TGCGCCAGCAGCCAAGACTTTGACTATGGCTACACCTTC
CASSQDFDYGYTF
>NA|TRBV11-3|TRBJ1-1|NA
TGTGCCAGCAGCTTAGCAGGGGACACGAACACTGAAGCTTTCTTT
CASSLAGDTNTEAFF
>NA|TRBV3-1/TRBV3-2|TRBJ2-5|TRBD2
TGTGCCAGCAGCCTGAGGACTAGCTGGGTCAATGAGACCCAGTACTTC
CASSLRTSWVNETQYF
>NA|TRBV10-3|TRBJ2-1|NA
TGTGCCATCAGTGAGCAATGGTCGGGCTCGCCCCGAGGGAACAATGAGCAGTTCTTC
CAISEQWSGSPRGNNEQFF
>NA|TRBV4-3|TRBJ2-7|TRBD2
TGCGCCAGCAGCCAACTAGCGGGGAACTCCTACGAGCAGTACTTC
CASSQLAGNSYEQYF
>NA|TRBV25-1|TRBJ2-3|TRBD1
TGTGCCAGCTCAGACAGGGGGAGGGCAGATACGCAGTATTTT
CASSDRGRADTQYF
>NA|TRBV29-1|TRBJ2-5|TRBD2
TGCAGCGTCGGGACTAGCGGAGGCCCCCCAGAGACCCAGTACTTC
CSVGTSGGPPETQYF
>NA|TRBV9|TRBJ2-5|TRBD1
TGTGCCAGCAGCGTAGCTTTGGGGACAGGGGAATTGGGGTCGGAGACCCAGTACTTC
CASSVALGTGELGSETQYF
>NA|TRBV10-1|TRBJ2-3|TRBD1
TGCGCCAGCAGGGGACAGGGTTCTTCCACAGATACGCAGTATTTT
CASRGQGSSTDTQYF
>NA|TRBV11-2|TRBJ1-1|TRBD1
TGTGCCAGCAGCAGACGGACAGGGAGGGAAGGTGGCACTGAAGCTTTCTTT
CASSRRTGREGGTEAFF
>NA|TRBV9|TRBJ1-2|TRBD1
TGTGCCAGCAGCGTTGGACAGGGGGCCGACTATGGCTACACCTTC
CASSVGQGADYGYTF
>NA|TRBV25-1|TRBJ2-5|TRBD2
TGTGCCAGCAGTCCCCTGGCGGGAGTAGCGGAGACCCAGTACTTC
CASSPLAGVAETQYF
>NA|TRBV4-3|TRBJ1-1|TRBD1
TGCGCCAGCAGCCAGGAACAGGGGGGAGCTTTCTTT
CASSQEQGGAFF
>NA|TRBV11-3|TRBJ2-1|NA
TGTGCCAGCAGCTCAGGAGGACGCGAGCAGTTCTTC
CASSSGGREQFF
>NA|TRBV6-2/TRBV6-3|TRBJ2-1|NA
TGTGCCAGCAGCCATCCCGGTCGTGAGCAGTTCTTC
CASSHPGREQFF
>NA|TRBV7-6|TRBJ2-1|NA
TGTGCCAGCAGCTTACCCGAGTCAAGGGACAAGCCAAACAATGAGCAGTTCTTC
CASSLPESRDKPNNEQFF
>NA|TRBV5-6|TRBJ2-7|TRBD2
TGTGCCAGCAGCCTCGGACTAGCGGGAGGTCTGAGTGAGCAGTACTTC
CASSLGLAGGLSEQYF
>NA|TRBV4-3|TRBJ1-2|TRBD1
TGCGCCAGCAGCCAACTCCCGACAGGGGCCTCTCATGGCTACACCTTC
CASSQLPTGASHGYTF
>NA|TRBV21-1|TRBJ2-5|NA
TGTGCCAGCAGCAAAGCCCTAGCGGGTCGACAAGAGACCCAGTACTTC
CASSKALAGRQETQYF
>once|TRBV11-3|TRBJ1-3|NA
TGTGCCAGCAGCCGCCAAGGGGCTGGAAACACCATATATTTT
CASSRQGAGNTIYF
>once|TRBV15|TRBJ2-6|TRBD1
TGTGCCACCAGCAGAGATCCCGGGACAGTCCACTCTGGGGCCAACGTCCTGACTTTC
CATSRDPGTVHSGANVLTF
>NA|TRBV24-1|TRBJ2-1|TRBD1
TGTGCCACCAGCAACCGGGACAGGACGTACAATGAGCAGTTCTTC
CATSNRDRTYNEQFF
>NA|TRBV9|TRBJ1-6|TRBD1
TGTGCCAGCAGCGTAGGGGACAGGGGGTATAATTCACCCCTCCACTTT
CASSVGDRGYNSPLHF
>NA|TRBV5-1|TRBJ2-5|TRBD1
TGCGCCAGCAGCTTGGGGACAGGGGGCGCGGAGACCCAGTACTTC
CASSLGTGGAETQYF
>NA|TRBV18|TRBJ2-7|NA
TGTGCCAGCTCACCACCGACACTTTACGAGCAGTACTTC
CASSPPTLYEQYF
>NA|TRBV5-1|TRBJ1-4|NA
TGCGCCAGCAGCTTGGCGGGACAAAAGGAAAAACTGTTTTTT
CASSLAGQKEKLFF
>NA|TRBV6-1|TRBJ2-7|NA
TGTGCCAGCAGTGACGGTTGGCGGACCTACGAGCAGTACTTC
CASSDGWRTYEQYF
>NA|TRBV2|TRBJ1-6|NA
TGTGCCAGCAGTGAATACGGGAGGGGCGATAAAAATTCACCCCTCCACTTT
CASSEYGRGDKNSPLHF
>NA|TRBV7-9|TRBJ2-1|NA
TGTGCCAGCAGCTACCGGACAACTTCAACGGGGGATGAGCAGTTCTTC
CASSYRTTSTGDEQFF
>once|TRBV7-6|TRBJ2-1|TRBD2
TGTGCCAGCAGCTTGATTGAGCGGGAAATGGGTGAGCAGTTCTTC
CASSLIEREMGEQFF
>NA|TRBV3-1/TRBV3-2|TRBJ2-7|NA
TGTGCCAGCAGCCAAGATAGCCTAGAGGGTAAGCAGTACTTC
CASSQDSLEGKQYF
>NA|TRBV25-1|TRBJ2-1|NA
TGTGCCAGCAGTGAATATACCGTCGTGCAAGGGGCTGAGCAGTTCTTC
CASSEYTVVQGAEQFF
>NA|TRBV29-1|TRBJ2-7|NA
TGCAGCGTTGAATTGGACTCCAACGCCTACGAGCAGTACTTC
CSVELDSNAYEQYF
>NA|TRBV5-6|TRBJ2-3|NA
TGTGCCAGCAGCGCTACGGGTGCAGATACGCAGTATTTT
CASSATGADTQYF
>NA|TRBV18|TRBJ2-1|NA
TGTGCCAGCTCACCAAGCGCGACCAATGAGCAGTTCTTC
CASSPSATNEQFF
>once|TRBV5-4|TRBJ2-7|TRBD1
TGTGCCAGCAGCAAGTCGGGACAGTCCTACGAGCAGTACTTC
CASSKSGQSYEQYF
>NA|TRBV29-1|TRBJ1-1|NA
TGCAGCGTTCTTGGGGGCATGAACACTGAAGCTTTCTTT
CSVLGGMNTEAFF
>NA|TRBV30|TRBJ2-7|NA
TGTGCCTGGAGTGCGGACTCCGTTTACGAGCAGTACTTC
CAWSADSVYEQYF
>NA|TRBV18|TRBJ1-5|NA
TGTGCCAGCTCACCGCCGGGGCAGGGGAACAGGCCCCAGCATTTT
CASSPPGQGNRPQHF
>NA|TRBV27|TRBJ2-3|TRBD2
TGTGCCAGCAGTTTTCGTCTAGCGGGAGTAGATACGCAGTATTTT
CASSFRLAGVDTQYF
>NA|TRBV24-1|TRBJ1-2|TRBD1
TGTGCCACCAGTGAAAGACAGGGGTTCCTCTATGGCTACACCTTC
CATSERQGFLYGYTF
>NA|TRBV7-8|TRBJ2-1|TRBD1
TGTGCCAGCAGCTCCAGGACAGGGGGTCCCTACAATGAGCAGTTCTTC
CASSSRTGGPYNEQFF
>NA|TRBV18|TRBJ1-2|TRBD1
TGTGCCAGCTCACCGGACAGGGCGGCGGTAGATGGCTACACCTTC
CASSPDRAAVDGYTF
>once|TRBV6-5|TRBJ1-4|NA
TGTGCCAGCAGTTACTCCTCCTATGAAAAACTGTTTTTT
CASSYSSYEKLFF